This TCR beta chain originates from a study of blood T cell repertoires in COVID-19. Trimming took 3 bases from V and 2 from J, leaving 9 bases between them. Germline V gene lookup returns CDR1 SGHDT and CDR2 YYEEEE. The CDR3 is made up of 13 amino acids. TCRdb's copy holds only in-frame clones and misses some; the assay was immunoSEQ multiplex PCR. The table has 100,000 to 120,000 clones, around 76% seen once. The chain uses TRBV5-6 and TRBJ2-7; no definite D call. The source is a woman in her seventies with acute or convalescent COVID-19. The sample taken for sequencing was peripheral blood. The CDR3 sequence: CASSSSVTYEQYF. CDR3 DNA sequence: TGTGCCAGCAGCTCGTCAGTAACCTACGAGCAGTACTTC.